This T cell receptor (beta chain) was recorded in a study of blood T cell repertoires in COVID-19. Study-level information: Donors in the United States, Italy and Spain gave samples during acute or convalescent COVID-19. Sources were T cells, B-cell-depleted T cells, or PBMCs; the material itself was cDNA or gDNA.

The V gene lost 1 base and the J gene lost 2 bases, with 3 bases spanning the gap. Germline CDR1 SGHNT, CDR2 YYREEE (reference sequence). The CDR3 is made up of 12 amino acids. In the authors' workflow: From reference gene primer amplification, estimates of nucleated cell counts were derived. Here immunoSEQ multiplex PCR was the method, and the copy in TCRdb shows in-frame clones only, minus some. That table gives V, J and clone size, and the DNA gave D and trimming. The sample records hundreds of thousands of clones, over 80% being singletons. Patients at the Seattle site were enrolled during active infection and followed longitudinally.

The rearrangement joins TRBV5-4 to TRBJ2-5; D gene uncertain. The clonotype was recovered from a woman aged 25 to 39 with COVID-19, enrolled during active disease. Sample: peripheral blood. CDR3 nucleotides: TGTGCCAGCAGCTTGCAGCAAGAGACCCAGTACTTC. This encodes CASSLQQETQYF.